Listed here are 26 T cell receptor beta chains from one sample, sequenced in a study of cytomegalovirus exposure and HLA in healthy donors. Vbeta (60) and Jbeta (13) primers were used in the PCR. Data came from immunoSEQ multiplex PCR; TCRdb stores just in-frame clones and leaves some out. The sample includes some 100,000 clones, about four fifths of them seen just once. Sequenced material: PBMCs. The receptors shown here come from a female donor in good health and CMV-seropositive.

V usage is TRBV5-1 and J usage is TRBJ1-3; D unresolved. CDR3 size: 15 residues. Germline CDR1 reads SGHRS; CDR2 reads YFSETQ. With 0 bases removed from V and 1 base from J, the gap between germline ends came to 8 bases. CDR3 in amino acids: CASSLASGSGNTIYF. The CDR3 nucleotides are TGCGCCAGCAGCTTGGCTTCGGGATCTGGAAACACCATATATTTT.

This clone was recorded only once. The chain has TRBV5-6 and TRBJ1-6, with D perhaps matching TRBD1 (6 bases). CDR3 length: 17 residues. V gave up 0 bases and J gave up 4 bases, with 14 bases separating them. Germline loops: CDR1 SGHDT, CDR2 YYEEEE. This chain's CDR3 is CASSLARAGVYNSPLHF. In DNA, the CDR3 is TGTGCCAGCAGCTTGGCCAGGGCAGGGGTTTATAATTCACCCCTCCACTTT.

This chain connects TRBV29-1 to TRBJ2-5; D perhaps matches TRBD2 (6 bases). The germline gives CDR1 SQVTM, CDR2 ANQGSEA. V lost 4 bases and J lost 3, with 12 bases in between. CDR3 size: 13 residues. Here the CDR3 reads CSVVLAVKETQYF. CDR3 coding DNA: TGCAGCGTTGTACTAGCAGTTAAAGAGACCCAGTACTTC.

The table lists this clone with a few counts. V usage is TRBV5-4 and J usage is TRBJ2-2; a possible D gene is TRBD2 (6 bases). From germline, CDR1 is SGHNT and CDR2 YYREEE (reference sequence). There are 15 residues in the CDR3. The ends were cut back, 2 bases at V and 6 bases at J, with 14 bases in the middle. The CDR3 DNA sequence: TGTGCCAGCAGCTTATCTAGCGTCGATGCCGGGGAGCTGTTTTTT. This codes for CASSLSSVDAGELFF.

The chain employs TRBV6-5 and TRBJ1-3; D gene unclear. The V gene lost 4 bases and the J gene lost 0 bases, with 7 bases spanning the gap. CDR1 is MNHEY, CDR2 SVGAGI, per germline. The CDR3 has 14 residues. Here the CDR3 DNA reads TGTGCCAGCAGTTCACCAGTCTCTGGAAACACCATATATTTT. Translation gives CASSSPVSGNTIYF.

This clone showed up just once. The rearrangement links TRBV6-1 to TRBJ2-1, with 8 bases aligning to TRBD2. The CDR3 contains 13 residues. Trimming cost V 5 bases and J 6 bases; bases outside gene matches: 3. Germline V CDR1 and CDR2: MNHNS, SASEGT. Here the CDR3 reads CASSRTSSNEQFF. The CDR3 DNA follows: TGTGCCAGCAGTCGGACTAGCAGCAATGAGCAGTTCTTC.

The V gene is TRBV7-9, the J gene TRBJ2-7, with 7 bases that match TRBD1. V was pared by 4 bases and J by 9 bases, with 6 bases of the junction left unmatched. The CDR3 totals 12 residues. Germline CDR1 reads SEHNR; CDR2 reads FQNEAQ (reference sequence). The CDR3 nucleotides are TGTGCCAGCAGCTGGGGGACAGAGAGGCAGTACTTC. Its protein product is CASSWGTERQYF.

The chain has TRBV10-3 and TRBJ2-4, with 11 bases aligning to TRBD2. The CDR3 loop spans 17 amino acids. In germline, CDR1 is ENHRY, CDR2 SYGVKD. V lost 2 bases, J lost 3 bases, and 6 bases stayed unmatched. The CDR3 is CAISEMGTSGGKNIQYF. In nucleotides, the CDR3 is TGTGCCATCAGTGAGATGGGGACTAGCGGTGGCAAAAACATTCAGTACTTC.

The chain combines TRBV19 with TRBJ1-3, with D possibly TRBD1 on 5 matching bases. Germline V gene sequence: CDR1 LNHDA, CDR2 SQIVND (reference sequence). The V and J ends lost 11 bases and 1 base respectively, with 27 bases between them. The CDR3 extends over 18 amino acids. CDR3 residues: CASSQRTQGLGSGNTIYF. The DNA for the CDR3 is TGTGCCTCCTCGCAACGGACACAAGGATTAGGGTCTGGAAACACCATATATTTT. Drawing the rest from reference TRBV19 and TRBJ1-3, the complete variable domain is DGGITQSPKYLFRKEGQNVTLSCEQNLNHDAMYWYRQDPGQGLRLIYYSQIVNDFQKGDIAEGYSVSREKKESFPLTVTSAQKNPTAFYLCASSQRTQGLGSGNTIYFGEGSWLTVV.

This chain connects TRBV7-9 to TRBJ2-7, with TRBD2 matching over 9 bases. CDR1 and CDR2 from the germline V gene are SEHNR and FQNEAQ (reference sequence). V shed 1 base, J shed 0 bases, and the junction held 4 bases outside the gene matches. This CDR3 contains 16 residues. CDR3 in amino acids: CASSLGSGGDSYEQYF. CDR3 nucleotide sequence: TGTGCCAGCAGCTTAGGTAGCGGGGGCGACTCCTACGAGCAGTACTTC. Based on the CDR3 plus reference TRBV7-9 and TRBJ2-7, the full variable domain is DTGVSQNPRHKITKRGQNVTFRCDPISEHNRLYWYRQTLGQGPEFLTYFQNEAQLEKSRLLSDRFSAERPKGSFSTLEIQRTEQGDSAMYLCASSLGSGGDSYEQYFGPGTRLTVT.

The DNA for the CDR3 is TGTGCCATCAGTGAGCCGGAAGGGACTAGCGGGGGAGATACGCAGTATTTT. Translated, it gives CAISEPEGTSGGDTQYF. The chain has TRBV10-3 and TRBJ2-3, with 14 bases matching TRBD2. J was trimmed by 5 bases and V by 2 bases; bases with no gene match: 6. Germline-derived CDR1 and CDR2 are ENHRY and SYGVKD. The CDR3 extends over 17 amino acids.

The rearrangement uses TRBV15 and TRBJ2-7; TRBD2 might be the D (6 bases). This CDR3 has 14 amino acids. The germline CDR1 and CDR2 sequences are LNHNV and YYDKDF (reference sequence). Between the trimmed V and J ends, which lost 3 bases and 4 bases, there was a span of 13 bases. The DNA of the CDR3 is TGTGCCACCAGCAGGCCAAAGGCGGGGTACGAGCAGTACTTC. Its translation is CATSRPKAGYEQYF.

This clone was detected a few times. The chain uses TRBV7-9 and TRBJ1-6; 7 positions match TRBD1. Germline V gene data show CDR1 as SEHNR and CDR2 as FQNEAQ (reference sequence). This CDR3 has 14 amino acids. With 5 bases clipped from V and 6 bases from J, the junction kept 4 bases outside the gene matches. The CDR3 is CASSQTGFNSPLHF. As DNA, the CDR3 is TGTGCCAGCAGCCAGACAGGGTTTAATTCACCCCTCCACTTT.

The CDR3 nucleotides are TGTGCCAGCAGCTTGAGGGGGCCCAATGGCTACACCTTC. Protein product: CASSLRGPNGYTF. The chain uses TRBV5-4 and TRBJ1-2; 7 positions match TRBD1. This CDR3 comprises 13 residues. CDR1 is SGHNT and CDR2 is YYREEE in the germline V gene (reference sequence). The V segment lost 1 base and the J segment 6 bases; nucleotides outside the gene matches: 3.

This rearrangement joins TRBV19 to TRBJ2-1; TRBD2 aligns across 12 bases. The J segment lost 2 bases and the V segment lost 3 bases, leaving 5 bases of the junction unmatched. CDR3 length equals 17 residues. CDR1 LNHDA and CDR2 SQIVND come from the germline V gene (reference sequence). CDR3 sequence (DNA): TGTGCCAGTAGTATTTGGTCTAGCGGGGGGGCCTACAATGAGCAGTTCTTC. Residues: CASSIWSSGGAYNEQFF.

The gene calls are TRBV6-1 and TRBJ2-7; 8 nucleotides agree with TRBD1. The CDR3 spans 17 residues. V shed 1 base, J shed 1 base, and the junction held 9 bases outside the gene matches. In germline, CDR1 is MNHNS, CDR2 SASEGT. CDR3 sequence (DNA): TGTGCCAGCAGTGAAGTTGCAGGGGGCGCCGTGTCCTACGAGCAGTACTTC. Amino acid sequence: CASSEVAGGAVSYEQYF.

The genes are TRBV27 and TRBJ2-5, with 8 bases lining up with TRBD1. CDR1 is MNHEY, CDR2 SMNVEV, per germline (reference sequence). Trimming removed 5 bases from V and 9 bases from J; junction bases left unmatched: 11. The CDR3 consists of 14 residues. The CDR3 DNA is TGTGCCAGCAGTCAAGGGGACAGGCCCGGGGCCCAGTACTTC. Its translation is CASSQGDRPGAQYF.

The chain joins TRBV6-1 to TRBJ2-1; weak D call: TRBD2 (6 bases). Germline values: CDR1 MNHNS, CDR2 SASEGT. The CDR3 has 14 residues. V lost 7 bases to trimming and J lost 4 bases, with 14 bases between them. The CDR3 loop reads CASTHGAGYNEQFF. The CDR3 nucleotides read TGTGCCAGCACCCATGGGGCGGGGTACAATGAGCAGTTCTTC.

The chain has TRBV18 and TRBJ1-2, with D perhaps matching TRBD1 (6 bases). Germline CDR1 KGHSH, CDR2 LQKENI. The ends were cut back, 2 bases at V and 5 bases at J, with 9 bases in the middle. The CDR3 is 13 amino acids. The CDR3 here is CASSPGTKYGYTF. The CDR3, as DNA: TGTGCCAGCTCACCAGGGACAAAATATGGCTACACCTTC.

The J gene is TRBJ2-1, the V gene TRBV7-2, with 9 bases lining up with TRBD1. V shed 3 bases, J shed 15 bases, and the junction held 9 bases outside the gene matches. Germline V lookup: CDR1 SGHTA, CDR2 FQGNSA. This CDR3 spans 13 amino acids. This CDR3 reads CASSFTELDRGFF. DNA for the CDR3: TGTGCCAGCAGCTTTACCGAACTGGACAGGGGGTTCTTC.

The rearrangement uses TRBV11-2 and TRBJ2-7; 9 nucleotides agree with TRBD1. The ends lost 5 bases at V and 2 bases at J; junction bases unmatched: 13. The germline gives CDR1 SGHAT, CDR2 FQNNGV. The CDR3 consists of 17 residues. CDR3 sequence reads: CASSIPGQGKSTYEQYF. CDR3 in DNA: TGTGCCAGCAGCATACCAGGACAGGGGAAAAGTACCTACGAGCAGTACTTC.

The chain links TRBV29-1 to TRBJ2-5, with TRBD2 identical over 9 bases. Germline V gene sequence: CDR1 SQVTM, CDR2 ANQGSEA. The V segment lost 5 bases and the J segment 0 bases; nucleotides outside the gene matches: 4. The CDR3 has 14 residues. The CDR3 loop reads CSVQIAGDQETQYF. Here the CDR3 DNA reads TGCAGCGTTCAAATAGCGGGGGACCAAGAGACCCAGTACTTC.

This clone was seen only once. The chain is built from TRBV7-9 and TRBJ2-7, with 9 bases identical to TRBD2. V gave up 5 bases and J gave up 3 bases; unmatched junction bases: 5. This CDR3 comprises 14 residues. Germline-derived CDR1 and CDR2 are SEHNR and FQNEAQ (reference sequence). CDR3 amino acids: CASSPRTSVYEQYF. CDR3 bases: TGTGCCAGCAGCCCCCGGACTAGCGTCTACGAGCAGTACTTC.

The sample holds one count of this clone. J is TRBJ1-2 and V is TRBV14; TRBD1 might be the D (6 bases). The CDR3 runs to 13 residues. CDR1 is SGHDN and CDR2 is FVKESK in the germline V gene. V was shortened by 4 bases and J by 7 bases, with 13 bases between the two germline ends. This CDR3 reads CASSPDSYVGYTF. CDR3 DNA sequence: TGTGCCAGCAGCCCGGACAGCTATGTTGGCTACACCTTC.

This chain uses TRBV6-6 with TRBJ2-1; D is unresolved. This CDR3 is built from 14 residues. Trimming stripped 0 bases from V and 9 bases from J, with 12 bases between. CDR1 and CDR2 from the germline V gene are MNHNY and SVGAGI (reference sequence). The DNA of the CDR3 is TGTGCCAGCAGTTACTCGACCGTAGAGGTTGAGCAGTTCTTC. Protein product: CASSYSTVEVEQFF.

CDR3 DNA sequence: TGTGCCAGCAGCCCTCAAGTACCTAGCGGGAGGACCTACGAGCAGTACTTC. Protein product: CASSPQVPSGRTYEQYF. The chain is built from TRBV27 and TRBJ2-7; 11 bases fit TRBD2. Germline CDR1 reads MNHEY; CDR2 reads SMNVEV (reference sequence). The CDR3 runs 17 residues. V lost 6 bases to trimming and J lost 2 bases; unmatched junction nucleotides: 12.